These 23 T cell receptor beta chains share one sample of origin, sequenced in a study of blood T cell repertoires in COVID-19. The protocol was immunoSEQ multiplex PCR, while the TCRdb copy is restricted to in-frame clones and leaves out a portion. The sample lists approximately 200,000 clones; 94% were seen once. Sequencing input: peripheral blood. The receptor source for this set is a man aged 25-40 years with COVID-19, enrolled during active disease.

The chain has TRBV10-3 and TRBJ2-1; 13 nucleotides line up with TRBD2. Per germline, CDR1 ENHRY and CDR2 SYGVKD. The CDR3 length is 15 residues. After removal of 5 bases from V and 8 bases from J, the junction contained 6 bases not matched to a gene. CDR3 bases: TGTGCCATCAGTACCGGGACTAGCGGGGCCCATGAGCAGTTCTTC. Translation: CAISTGTSGAHEQFF.

This chain connects TRBV2 to TRBJ2-5; TRBD1 matches at 7 bases. The J segment lost 10 bases and the V segment lost 8 bases, leaving 10 bases of the junction unmatched. The CDR3 is 12 amino acids. Germline-derived CDR1 and CDR2 are SNHLY and FYNNEI. In nucleotides, the CDR3 is TGTGCCAGCGCTAGGGGGCCTACCAGCCAGTACTTC. It yields the protein CASARGPTSQYF.

This chain connects TRBV6-5 to TRBJ1-6, with D possibly TRBD1 on 6 matching bases. Trimming removed 5 bases at V and 8 bases at J, with 13 bases between. The CDR3 is made up of 14 amino acids. Germline assignment: CDR1 MNHEY and CDR2 SVGAGI. CDR3 in amino acids: CASSRTGLDSPLHF. The CDR3 bases are TGTGCCAGCAGTCGCACAGGGTTGGATTCACCCCTCCACTTT.

The gene calls are TRBV24-1 and TRBJ2-2; a possible D gene is TRBD1 (6 bases). Germline CDR1 is KGHDR and CDR2 is SFDVKD. The CDR3 is made up of 15 amino acids. Trimming pared 4 bases from V and 4 bases from J, leaving 12 bases between. Written as DNA, the CDR3 is TGTGCCACCAGTGACCCGGACAGTAGCACCGGGGAGCTGTTTTTT. Protein: CATSDPDSSTGELFF.

The chain combines TRBV13 with TRBJ2-3; TRBD2 matches at 7 bases. Germline V gives CDR1 PRHDT, CDR2 FYEKMQ (reference sequence). Germline trimming cut 3 bases from V and 1 base from J; bases unmatched to any gene: 7. CDR3 length: 16 residues. The CDR3 protein is CASSLGRGGRTDTQYF. The DNA of the CDR3 is TGTGCCAGCAGCTTGGGGAGGGGAGGACGCACAGATACGCAGTATTTT.

The rearrangement links TRBV5-6 to TRBJ2-5; 11 bases fit TRBD2. Germline loops: CDR1 SGHDT, CDR2 YYEEEE. CDR3 length: 15 residues. J lost 4 bases, V lost 2 bases, and 4 bases had no gene match. CDR3 region: CASSLLAGDRETQYF. In nucleotides, the CDR3 is TGTGCCAGCAGCTTACTAGCGGGGGATCGAGAGACCCAGTACTTC.

This clone was detected only once. The V call is TRBV7-2, the J call TRBJ1-6; TRBD1 is a possible D gene (5 bases). The CDR3 sequence is 13 residues long. With 6 bases removed from V and 11 bases from J, the gap between germline ends came to 14 bases. Looked up from germline, CDR1 is SGHTA and CDR2 is FQGNSA. The CDR3 nucleotides read TGTGCCAGCAGGCCGACAGATCCTGCACCCCTCCACTTT. This codes for CASRPTDPAPLHF. The complete variable domain, with remaining parts taken from reference TRBV7-2 and TRBJ1-6, reads GAGVSQSPSNKVTEKGKDVELRCDPISGHTALYWYRQSLGQGLEFLIYFQGNSAPDKSGLPSDRFSAERTGGSVSTLTIQRTQQEDSAVYLCASRPTDPAPLHFGNGTRLTVT.

The chain is built from TRBV6-5 and TRBJ1-1; perhaps TRBD1 as D (5 bases). Germline V gives CDR1 MNHEY, CDR2 SVGAGI. The CDR3 runs 13 residues. Trimming removed 6 bases at V and 4 bases at J, with 12 bases between. This CDR3 reads CASSLTGFTEAFF. CDR3 in DNA: TGTGCCAGCAGCCTTACAGGATTCACTGAAGCTTTCTTT.

CDR3 protein: CASSPPFFSGRHNEQFF. DNA of the CDR3: TGTGCCAGCAGCCCCCCATTCTTTAGCGGGCGACACAATGAGCAGTTCTTC. The chain links TRBV28 to TRBJ2-1; 7 positions match TRBD2. Germline V gene lookup returns CDR1 MDHEN and CDR2 SYDVKM. V was clipped by 6 bases and J by 5 bases; unmatched bases: 16. The CDR3 has 17 residues.

The CDR3 region is CASSFEGATGELFF. CDR3 sequence (DNA): TGTGCCAGCAGCTTTGAAGGGGCAACCGGGGAGCTGTTTTTT. This sequence joins TRBV5-6 and TRBJ2-2; tentatively, D is TRBD1 (5 bases). The germline V and J ends were trimmed by 2 bases and 5 bases, with 10 bases remaining between them. This CDR3 comprises 14 residues. The germline gives CDR1 SGHDT, CDR2 YYEEEE.

The chain employs TRBV7-3 and TRBJ2-3, with TRBD2 matching over 13 bases. This CDR3 contains 17 residues. Germline V gene data show CDR1 as SGHTA and CDR2 as FQGTGA. V lost 5 bases and J lost 0; bases outside the gene matches: 5. Here the CDR3 DNA reads TGTGCCAGCAGCGCTGGGACTAGCGGGACTAGCACAGATACGCAGTATTTT. This gives the protein CASSAGTSGTSTDTQYF. Supplemented by reference TRBV7-3 and TRBJ2-3, the full variable domain reads GAGVSQTPSNKVTEKGKYVELRCDPISGHTALYWYRQSLGQGPEFLIYFQGTGAADDSGLPNDRFFAVRPEGSVSTLKIQRTERGDSAVYLCASSAGTSGTSTDTQYFGPGTRLTVL.

The V call is TRBV5-1, the J call TRBJ2-7, with D possibly matching TRBD2 (6 bases). Germline values: CDR1 SGHRS, CDR2 YFSETQ. V lost 4 bases and J lost 2, with 16 bases in between. CDR3 size: 15 residues. This chain's CDR3 is CASSLSQSSAYEQYF. DNA of the CDR3: TGCGCCAGCAGCCTCTCGCAGTCTAGCGCCTACGAGCAGTACTTC.

The chain joins TRBV6-5 to TRBJ1-2, with D unresolved. Trimming removed 2 bases at V and 0 bases at J, with 13 bases between. CDR1 MNHEY and CDR2 SVGAGI come from the germline V gene. The CDR3 loop spans 16 amino acids. CDR3 DNA: TGTGCCAGCAGTTACAGCCCGGCAGCGTCTAACTATGGCTACACCTTC. This encodes CASSYSPAASNYGYTF.

V gene TRBV4-2 combines with J gene TRBJ1-1; D is ambiguous. Trimming left V 0 bases short and J 4 bases short, with 6 bases between. The CDR3 spans 13 residues. The germline V gene has CDR1 LGHNA and CDR2 YNFKEQ. CDR3 coding DNA: TGTGCCAGCAGCCAAGACGAGGGCACTGAAGCTTTCTTT. Translating it yields CASSQDEGTEAFF.

The chain joins TRBV9 to TRBJ1-6; 11 bases line up with TRBD1. The CDR3 runs to 16 residues. Germline V gene lookup returns CDR1 SGDLS and CDR2 YYNGEE. J was trimmed by 10 bases and V by 4 bases; bases with no gene match: 10. In DNA form, the CDR3 reads TGTGCCAGCAGCTCCAGGGACAGGGGGAACAGCTCACCCCTCCACTTT. Protein sequence: CASSSRDRGNSSPLHF.

This chain joins TRBV5-1 and TRBJ2-7; perhaps TRBD1 as D (6 bases). Trimming took 0 bases from V and 1 from J, leaving 17 bases between them. CDR3 size: 17 residues. CDR1 SGHRS and CDR2 YFSETQ come from the germline V gene. CDR3 region: CASSLGSGTWSSYEQYF. The CDR3 nucleotides are TGCGCCAGCAGCTTGGGATCCGGGACATGGTCATCCTACGAGCAGTACTTC.

CDR3 nucleotide sequence: TGCGCCAGCAGCCAAGGACAGGGGTACACTGAAGCTTTCTTT. This codes for CASSQGQGYTEAFF. The chain carries TRBV4-1 and TRBJ1-1; 8 positions agree with TRBD1. The CDR3 covers 14 residues. The germline V gene encodes CDR1 MGHRA and CDR2 YSYEKL. The ends lost 1 base at V and 3 bases at J; junction bases unmatched: 1.

J is TRBJ2-2 and V is TRBV6-4; TRBD2 is a possible D gene (6 bases). The CDR3 totals 14 residues. From germline, CDR1 is MRHNA and CDR2 SNTAGT. V was trimmed by 9 bases and J by 6 bases, leaving 17 bases between them. CDR3 in DNA: TGTGCCAGTGGGAGGACTTCAGGACCCGGGGAGCTGTTTTTT. Encoded protein: CASGRTSGPGELFF.

The genes are TRBV12-5 and TRBJ2-1; 9 bases agree with TRBD2. Trimming took 0 bases from V and 4 from J; bases not matched to a gene: 7. CDR1 is LGHNT and CDR2 is FRNRAP in the germline V gene. The CDR3 has 17 amino acids. The CDR3 DNA follows: TGTGCTAGTGGTTTGGTAGTCGCTAGCGGGATATACAATGAGCAGTTCTTC. Translated, it gives CASGLVVASGIYNEQFF.

The genes are TRBV5-1 and TRBJ1-3; D not certain. Germline V lookup: CDR1 SGHRS, CDR2 YFSETQ. Trimming cost V 4 bases and J 3 bases, with 11 bases left between them. This CDR3 contains 14 residues. CDR3 protein: CASSPTVSGNTIYF. CDR3 DNA: TGCGCCAGCAGCCCCACAGTTAGTGGAAACACCATATATTTT.

This chain uses TRBV4-1 with TRBJ1-2; TRBD1 matches at 8 bases. J gave up 0 bases and V 4 bases, and 7 bases lay outside the gene matches. The CDR3 spans 16 residues. CDR1 and CDR2 (germline): MGHRA, YSYEKL. The CDR3 DNA reads TGCGCCAGCAGCCGGACAGGGCTAAATGCTAACTATGGCTACACCTTC. Its protein is CASSRTGLNANYGYTF.

This chain connects TRBV27 to TRBJ2-7; 12 bases align to TRBD1. The CDR3 loop spans 15 amino acids. The germline CDR1 and CDR2 sequences are MNHEY and SMNVEV (reference sequence). Unmatched junction bases numbered 7, after V lost 5 bases and J lost 5 bases. CDR3 bases: TGTGCCAGCAGTCCGACGGGACAGGGGGCCCACGAGCAGTACTTC. Protein: CASSPTGQGAHEQYF.

The V call is TRBV11-2, the J call TRBJ1-1; 7 nucleotides match TRBD1. The germline V gene has CDR1 SGHAT and CDR2 FQNNGV. This CDR3 contains 15 residues. Trimming took 3 bases from V and 6 from J; bases not matched to a gene: 10. The CDR3 coding sequence is TGTGCCAGCAGCTTTATAAGGGGGCGCATCTCTGAAGCTTTCTTT. Encoded protein: CASSFIRGRISEAFF.